The subject of this entry is one T cell receptor (beta chain). Its cognate antigen is unknown. The sample is drawn from a study of human versus mouse CDR3 diversity and MHC coevolution. Across the study: Reported immunoSEQ sensitivity was one in 200,000 T cells, with reduced amplification bias. Findings and limits, study-wide: Over 5 MHC II alleles selected the human T cells.

Sequenced by immunoSEQ multiplex PCR; TCRdb stores in-frame clones only, minus some. Altogether about 81,000 clones are present, 93% being singletons, with the ten largest covering roughly 1.3%. Sequencing used naive CD4+ T cells from blood. Subset meaning: CD45RO-negative CD62L-positive naive CD4 T cells. This receptor was obtained from a person aged 30-70 years in good health.

The CDR3 DNA is TGTGCCAGCAGGCCGGCCAGGGCAACTAACTATGGCTACACCTTC. This codes for CASRPARATNYGYTF. The rearrangement uses TRBV28 and TRBJ1-2; D possibly corresponds to TRBD1 (5 bases). The V end was cut by 6 bases, the J end by 0 bases, with 14 bases between. CDR1 and CDR2 (germline): MDHEN, SYDVKM. The CDR3 sequence is 15 residues long.